The source of this T cell receptor beta chain is a study of blood T cells in healthy people across ages. Study conclusions and caveats: Roughly linearly, TCR beta diversity per million T cells fell as age increased.

No fewer than 6 million PBMCs went into each sample. Germline CDR1 is MNHEY and CDR2 is SVGEGT. The CDR3 contains 11 residues. Alongside a J-beta primer mix, a sample-barcoded 5' primer served in a second PCR lasting about 7 to 12 cycles. Each CDR3 protein is one row after TCRdb ran MiXCR on the 5' RACE reads. The sample records roughly 1.5 million distinct CDR3 sequences, approximately 42% being singletons. Comment on this clonotype: Its target is unknown. The junction and the germline gene differ at one end; a read error may be behind it.

Material for sequencing was blood. This TCR derives from a woman under 30 in good health. The V and J genes are TRBV6-2 or TRBV6-3 and TRBJ2-7; D gene uncertain. CDR3 sequence (DNA): TGTGCCTGCAGTTACCGTAACGAGCAGTACTTC. Translating gives CACSYRNEQYF.